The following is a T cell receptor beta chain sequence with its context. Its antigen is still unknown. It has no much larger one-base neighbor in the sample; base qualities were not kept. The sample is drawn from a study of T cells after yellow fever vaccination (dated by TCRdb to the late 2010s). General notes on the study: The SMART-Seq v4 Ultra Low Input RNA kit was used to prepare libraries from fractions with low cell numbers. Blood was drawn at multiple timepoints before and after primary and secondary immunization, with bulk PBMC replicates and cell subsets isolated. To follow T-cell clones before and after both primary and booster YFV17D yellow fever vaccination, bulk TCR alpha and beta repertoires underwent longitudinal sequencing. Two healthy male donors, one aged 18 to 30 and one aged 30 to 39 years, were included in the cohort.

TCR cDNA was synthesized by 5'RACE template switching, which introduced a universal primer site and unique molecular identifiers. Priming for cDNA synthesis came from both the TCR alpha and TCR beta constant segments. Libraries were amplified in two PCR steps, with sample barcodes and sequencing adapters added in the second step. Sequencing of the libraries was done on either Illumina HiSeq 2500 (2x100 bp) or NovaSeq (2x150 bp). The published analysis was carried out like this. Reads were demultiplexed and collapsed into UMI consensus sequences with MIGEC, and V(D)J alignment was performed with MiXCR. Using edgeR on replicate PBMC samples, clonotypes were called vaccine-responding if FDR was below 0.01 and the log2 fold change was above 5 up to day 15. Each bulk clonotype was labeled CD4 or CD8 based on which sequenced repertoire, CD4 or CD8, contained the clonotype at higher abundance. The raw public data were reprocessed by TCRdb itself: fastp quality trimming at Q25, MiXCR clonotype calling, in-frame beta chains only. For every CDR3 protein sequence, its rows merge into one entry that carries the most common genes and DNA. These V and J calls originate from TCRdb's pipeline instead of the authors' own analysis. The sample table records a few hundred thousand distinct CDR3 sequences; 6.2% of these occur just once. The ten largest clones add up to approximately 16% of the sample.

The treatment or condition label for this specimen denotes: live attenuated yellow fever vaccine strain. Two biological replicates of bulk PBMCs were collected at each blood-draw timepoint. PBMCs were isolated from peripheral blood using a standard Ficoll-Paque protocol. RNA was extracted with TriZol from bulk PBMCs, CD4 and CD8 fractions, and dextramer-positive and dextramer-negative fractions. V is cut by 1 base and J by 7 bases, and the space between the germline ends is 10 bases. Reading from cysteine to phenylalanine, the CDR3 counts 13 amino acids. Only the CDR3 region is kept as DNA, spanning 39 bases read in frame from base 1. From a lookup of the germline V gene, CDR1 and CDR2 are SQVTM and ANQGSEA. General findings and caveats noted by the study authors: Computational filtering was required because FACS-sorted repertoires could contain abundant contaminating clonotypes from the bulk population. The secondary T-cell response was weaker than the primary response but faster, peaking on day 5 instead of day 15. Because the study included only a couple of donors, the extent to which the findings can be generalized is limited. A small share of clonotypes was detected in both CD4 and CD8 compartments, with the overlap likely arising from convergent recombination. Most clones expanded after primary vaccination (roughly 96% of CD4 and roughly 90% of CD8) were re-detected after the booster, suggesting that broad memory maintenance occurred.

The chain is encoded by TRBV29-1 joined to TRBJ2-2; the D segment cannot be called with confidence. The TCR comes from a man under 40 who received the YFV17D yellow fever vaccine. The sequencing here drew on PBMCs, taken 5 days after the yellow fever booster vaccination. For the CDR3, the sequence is CSVEGGVYGELFF. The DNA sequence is TGCAGCGTTGAAGGAGGTGTTTACGGGGAGCTGTTTTTT.